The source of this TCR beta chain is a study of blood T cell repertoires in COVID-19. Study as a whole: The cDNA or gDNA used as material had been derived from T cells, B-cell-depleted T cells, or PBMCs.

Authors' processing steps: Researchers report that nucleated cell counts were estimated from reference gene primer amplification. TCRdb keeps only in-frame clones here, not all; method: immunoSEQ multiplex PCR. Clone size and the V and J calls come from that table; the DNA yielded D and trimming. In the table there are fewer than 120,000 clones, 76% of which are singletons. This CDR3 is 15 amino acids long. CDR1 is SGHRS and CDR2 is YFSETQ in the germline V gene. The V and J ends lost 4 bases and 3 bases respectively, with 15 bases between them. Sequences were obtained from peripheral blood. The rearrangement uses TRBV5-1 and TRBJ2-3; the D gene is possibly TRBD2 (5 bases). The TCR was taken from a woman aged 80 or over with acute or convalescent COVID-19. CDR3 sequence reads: CASSRPLAGTDTQYF. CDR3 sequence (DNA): TGCGCCAGCAGCCGACCGCTAGCTGGGACAGATACGCAGTATTTT.